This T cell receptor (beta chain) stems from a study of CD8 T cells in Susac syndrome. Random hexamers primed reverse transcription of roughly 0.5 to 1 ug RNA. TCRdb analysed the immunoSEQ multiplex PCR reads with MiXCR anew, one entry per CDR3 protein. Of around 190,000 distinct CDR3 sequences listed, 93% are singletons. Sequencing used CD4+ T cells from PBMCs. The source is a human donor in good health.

The CDR3 sequence is CSVDNPAGGRETQYF. The CDR3 bases are TGCAGCGTTGATAATCCAGCGGGGGGCCGGGAGACCCAGTACTTC. The V and J genes are TRBV29-1 and TRBJ2-5; 9 bases map to TRBD2. The trim removed 3 bases at V and 5 bases at J, leaving 10 bases unmatched. Germline CDR1 and CDR2: SQVTM and ANQGSEA. This CDR3 has 15 residues.